This T cell receptor (beta chain) was identified during a study of blood T cell repertoires in COVID-19. Libraries were prepared by immunoSEQ multiplex PCR; TCRdb keeps only in-frame clonotypes and omits some of them. Of 200,000 to 250,000 clones listed, approximately 87% are singletons. The CDR3 runs 15 residues. The V segment lost 4 bases and the J segment 0 bases; nucleotides outside the gene matches: 5. Germline-derived CDR1 and CDR2 are SGHTA and FQGNSA. Sequencing input: peripheral blood. This receptor was identified in a man in his fifties or sixties with acute or convalescent COVID-19. This chain connects TRBV7-2 to TRBJ2-7; TRBD1 aligns across 8 bases. CDR3 in amino acids: CASSSRQGSSYEQYF. The CDR3 DNA reads TGTGCCAGCAGCTCCAGACAGGGGAGCTCCTACGAGCAGTACTTC. The full variable domain, in which reference TRBV7-2 and TRBJ2-7 provide the parts outside the CDR3, is GAGVSQSPSNKVTEKGKDVELRCDPISGHTALYWYRQSLGQGLEFLIYFQGNSAPDKSGLPSDRFSAERTGGSVSTLTIQRTQQEDSAVYLCASSSRQGSSYEQYFGPGTRLTVT.